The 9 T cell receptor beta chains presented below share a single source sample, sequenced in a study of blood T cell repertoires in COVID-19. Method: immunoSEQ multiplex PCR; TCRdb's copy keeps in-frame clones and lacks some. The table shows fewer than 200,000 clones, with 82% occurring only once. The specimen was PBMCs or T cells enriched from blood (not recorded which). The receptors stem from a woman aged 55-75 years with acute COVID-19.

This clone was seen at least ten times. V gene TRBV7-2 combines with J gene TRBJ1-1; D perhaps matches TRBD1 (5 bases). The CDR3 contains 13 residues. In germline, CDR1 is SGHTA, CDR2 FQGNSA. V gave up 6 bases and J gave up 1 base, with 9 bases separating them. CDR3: CASRGLRNTEAFF. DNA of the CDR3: TGTGCCAGCAGGGGGCTACGGAACACTGAAGCTTTCTTT. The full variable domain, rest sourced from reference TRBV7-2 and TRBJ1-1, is GAGVSQSPSNKVTEKGKDVELRCDPISGHTALYWYRQSLGQGLEFLIYFQGNSAPDKSGLPSDRFSAERTGGSVSTLTIQRTQQEDSAVYLCASRGLRNTEAFFGQGTRLTVV.

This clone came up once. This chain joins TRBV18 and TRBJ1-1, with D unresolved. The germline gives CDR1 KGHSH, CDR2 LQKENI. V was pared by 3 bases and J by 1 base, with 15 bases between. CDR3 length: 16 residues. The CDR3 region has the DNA TGTGCCAGCTCACCCCCTGGCCAGGCGACGAACACTGAAGCTTTCTTT. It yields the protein CASSPPGQATNTEAFF.

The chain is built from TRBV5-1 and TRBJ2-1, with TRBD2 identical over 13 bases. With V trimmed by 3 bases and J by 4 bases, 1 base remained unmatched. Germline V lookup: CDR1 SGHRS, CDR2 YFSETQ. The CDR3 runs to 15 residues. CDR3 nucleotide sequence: TGCGCCAGCAGCTCGACTAGCGGGGGGTACAATGAGCAGTTCTTC. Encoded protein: CASSSTSGGYNEQFF.

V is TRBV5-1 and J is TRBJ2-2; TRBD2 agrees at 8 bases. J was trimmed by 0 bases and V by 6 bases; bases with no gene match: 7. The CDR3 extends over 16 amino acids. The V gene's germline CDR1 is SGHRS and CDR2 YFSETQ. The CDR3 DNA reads TGCGCCAGCATTGAGCGGGGGCGGACGAACACCGGGGAGCTGTTTTTT. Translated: CASIERGRTNTGELFF.

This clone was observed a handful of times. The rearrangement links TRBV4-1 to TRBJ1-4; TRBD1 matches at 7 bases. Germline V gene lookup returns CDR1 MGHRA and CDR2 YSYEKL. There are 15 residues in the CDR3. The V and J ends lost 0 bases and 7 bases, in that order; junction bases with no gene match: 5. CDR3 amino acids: CASSQDPTGVEKLFF. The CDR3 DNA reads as TGCGCCAGCAGCCAAGATCCAACAGGGGTTGAAAAACTGTTTTTT.

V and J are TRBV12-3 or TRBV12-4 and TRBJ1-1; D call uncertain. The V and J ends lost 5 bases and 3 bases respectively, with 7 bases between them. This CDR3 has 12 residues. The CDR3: CASSRRYTEAFF. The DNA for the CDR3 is TGTGCCAGCAGTCGTCGTTACACTGAAGCTTTCTTT.

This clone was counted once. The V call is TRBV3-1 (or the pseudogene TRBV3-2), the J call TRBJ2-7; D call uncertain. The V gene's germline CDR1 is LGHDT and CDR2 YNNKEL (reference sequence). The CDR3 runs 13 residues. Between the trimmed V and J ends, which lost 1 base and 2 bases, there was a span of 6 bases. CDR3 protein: CASSQVPAYEQYF. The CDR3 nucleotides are TGTGCCAGCAGCCAAGTACCAGCCTACGAGCAGTACTTC.

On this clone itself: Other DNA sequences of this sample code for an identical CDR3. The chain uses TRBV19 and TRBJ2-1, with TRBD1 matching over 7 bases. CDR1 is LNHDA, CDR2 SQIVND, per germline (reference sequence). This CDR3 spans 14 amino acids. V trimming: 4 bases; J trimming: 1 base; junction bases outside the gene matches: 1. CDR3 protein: CASSNRGSYNEQFF. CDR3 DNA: TGTGCCAGTAGTAACAGGGGATCCTACAATGAGCAGTTCTTC. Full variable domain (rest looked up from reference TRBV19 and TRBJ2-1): DGGITQSPKYLFRKEGQNVTLSCEQNLNHDAMYWYRQDPGQGLRLIYYSQIVNDFQKGDIAEGYSVSREKKESFPLTVTSAQKNPTAFYLCASSNRGSYNEQFFGPGTRLTVL.

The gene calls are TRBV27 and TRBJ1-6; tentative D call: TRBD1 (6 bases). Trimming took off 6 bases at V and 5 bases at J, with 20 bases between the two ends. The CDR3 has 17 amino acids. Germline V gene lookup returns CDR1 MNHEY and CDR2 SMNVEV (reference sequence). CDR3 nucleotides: TGTGCCAGCAGGAAGATCCATCGGACAGATGATAATTCACCCCTCCACTTT. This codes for CASRKIHRTDDNSPLHF.